Listed here is a single TCR beta chain. Its antigen is unknown. Base qualities are not recorded, but no much larger clone differs from it by a single base. This record belongs to a study of patients and donors after allogeneic stem cell transplantation (dated by TCRdb to 2019 to 2021). Libraries were prepared through RT-PCR. Instrument on record: NextSeq 550. TCRdb handled the public reads itself, with Q25 trimming in fastp and clone calling in MiXCR, and kept productive beta chains. CDR3 protein duplicates are merged, each entry listing the most common genes and DNA. For this sample there are under 200,000 distinct CDR3 sequences; roughly 31% appear just once. Around 3% of the sample is held by the ten biggest clonotypes. Trimming removed 0 bases from V and 4 bases from J, leaving 15 bases between the germline ends. CDR1 and CDR2 were assigned from the germline V gene as MGHDK and SYGVNS. The CDR3 has 16 amino acids, counting the end cysteine and phenylalanine. The DNA shown is the 48-base CDR3, in frame from base 1.

Sequenced sample: blood, either unsorted or a sorted T cell fraction (not recorded which). The chain couples TRBV25-1 to TRBJ1-2; TRBD1 could be the D gene, as 5 bases match. The source of this sequence is a human donor who was either an allogeneic HSCT recipient or a stem cell or donor lymphocyte infusion donor (not recorded which). It is not recorded whose cells these are; they may come from a transplant donor. CDR3 reads: CASSEYFLGAGYGYTF. The nucleotide sequence is given as TGTGCCAGCAGTGAATATTTCCTCGGGGCCGGCTATGGCTACACCTTC.